The entry below gives a single T cell receptor beta chain sequence along with its context. This sample was taken from a study of blood T cell repertoires in COVID-19. Study-wide context: The samples span acute and convalescent COVID-19 from the United States, Italy and Spain.

Here immunoSEQ multiplex PCR was the method, and the copy in TCRdb shows in-frame clones only, minus some. This table holds 150,000 to 200,000 clones, 79% found once. The CDR3 is 15 amino acids. J lost 5 bases, V lost 1 base, and 5 bases had no gene match. Germline loops: CDR1 SGHRS, CDR2 YFSETQ. The gene calls are TRBV5-1 and TRBJ2-1; 8 bases are shared with TRBD1. This clonotype originated in a man between 60 and 70 years old with active or convalescent COVID-19. Sequences were obtained from peripheral blood. In DNA form, the CDR3 reads TGCGCCAGCAGCTTGACAGGGGGTACCGACAATGAGCAGTTCTTC. Its translation: CASSLTGGTDNEQFF.